This T cell receptor beta chain was recorded in a study of blood T cell repertoires in COVID-19. About the research overall: T cells, B-cell-depleted T cells, or PBMCs supplied cDNA or gDNA.

The CDR3 is 14 residues long. Germline CDR1 and CDR2: SEHNR and FQNEAQ (reference sequence). V was trimmed by 5 bases and J by 5 bases, leaving 15 bases between them. The repertoire was sequenced with immunoSEQ multiplex PCR; TCRdb's copy has only in-frame clones and lacks some. Of around 140,000 clones detected, about 85% appear once; the ten largest clones hold around 1.5%. The V and J genes are TRBV7-9 and TRBJ1-1; maybe TRBD1 (6 bases). Sequencing was carried out using peripheral blood. The TCR originated in a human donor in a cohort sampled during active COVID-19. This CDR3 is CASSIGQSWTEAFF. CDR3 in DNA: TGTGCCAGCAGCATCGGACAGAGCTGGACTGAAGCTTTCTTT.